This T cell receptor (beta chain) was sequenced in a study of PD-L1 blockade in urothelial cancer. Study background: T cells were recovered from blood samples at a median of around 130,000. Whole-study results and caveats: Durable-benefit patients showed greater tumor-associated blood clone expansion at 3 weeks.

The V gene lost 0 bases and the J gene lost 1 base, with 12 bases spanning the gap. Germline CDR1 LNHNV, CDR2 YYDKDF (reference sequence). CDR3 length: 16 amino acids. Described time point: peripheral blood 6 weeks after treatment start. Profiled with immunoSEQ multiplex PCR; TCRdb holds only in-frame clones, not every one. The table lists more than 60,000 clones, around nine tenths of them singletons. To note about this clone: The target antigen is unknown.

V usage is TRBV15 and J usage is TRBJ1-2, with unresolved D. This receptor was taken from a man aged 55 to 69 with urothelial cancer. The specimen comprised PBMCs, sampled around atezolizumab (anti-PD-L1) treatment. Here the CDR3 DNA reads TGTGCCACCAGCAGAGATGGGGAGACGGATAACTATGGCTACACCTTC. It translates to CATSRDGETDNYGYTF.